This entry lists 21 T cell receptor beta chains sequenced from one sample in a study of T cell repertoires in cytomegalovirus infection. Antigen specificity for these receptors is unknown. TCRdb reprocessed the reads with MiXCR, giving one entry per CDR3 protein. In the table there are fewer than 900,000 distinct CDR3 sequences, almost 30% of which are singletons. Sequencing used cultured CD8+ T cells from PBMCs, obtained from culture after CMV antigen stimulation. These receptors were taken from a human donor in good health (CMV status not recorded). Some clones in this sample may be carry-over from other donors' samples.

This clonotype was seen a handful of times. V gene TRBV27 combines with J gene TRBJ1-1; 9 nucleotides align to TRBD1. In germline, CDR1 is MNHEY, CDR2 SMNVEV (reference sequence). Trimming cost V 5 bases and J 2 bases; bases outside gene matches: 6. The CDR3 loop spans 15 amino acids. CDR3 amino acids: CASSVGTGQNTEAFF. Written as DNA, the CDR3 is TGTGCCAGCAGTGTTGGGACAGGGCAAAACACTGAAGCTTTCTTT.

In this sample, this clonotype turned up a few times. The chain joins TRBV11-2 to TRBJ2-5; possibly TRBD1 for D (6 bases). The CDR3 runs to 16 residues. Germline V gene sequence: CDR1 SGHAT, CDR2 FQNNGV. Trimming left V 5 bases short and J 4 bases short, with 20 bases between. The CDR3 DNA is TGTGCCAGCAGCCAAGGGGGTAGGGGACCGGCAGAGACCCAGTACTTC. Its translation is CASSQGGRGPAETQYF.

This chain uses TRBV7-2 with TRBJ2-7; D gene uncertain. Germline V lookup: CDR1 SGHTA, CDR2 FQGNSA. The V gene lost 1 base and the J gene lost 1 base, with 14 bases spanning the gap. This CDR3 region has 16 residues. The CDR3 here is CASSLGRSMGSYEQYV. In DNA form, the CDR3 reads TGTGCCAGCAGCTTAGGGAGATCGATGGGTTCCTACGAGCAGTACGTC.

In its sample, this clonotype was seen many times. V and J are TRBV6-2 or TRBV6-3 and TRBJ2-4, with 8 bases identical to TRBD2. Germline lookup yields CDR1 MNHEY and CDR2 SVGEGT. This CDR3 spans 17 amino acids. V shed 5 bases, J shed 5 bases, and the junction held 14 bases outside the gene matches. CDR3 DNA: TGTGCCAGCAGTCGCGCCCGGGGGGGCGTGGGAGAAAACATTCAGTACTTC. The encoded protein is CASSRARGGVGENIQYF.

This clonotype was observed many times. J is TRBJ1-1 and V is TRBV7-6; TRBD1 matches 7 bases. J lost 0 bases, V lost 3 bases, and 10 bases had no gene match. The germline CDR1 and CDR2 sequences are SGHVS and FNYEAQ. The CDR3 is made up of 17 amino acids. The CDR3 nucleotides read TGTGCCAGCAGCTTGTCTCCGGGACAGTACATGAACACTGAAGCTTTCTTT. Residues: CASSLSPGQYMNTEAFF.

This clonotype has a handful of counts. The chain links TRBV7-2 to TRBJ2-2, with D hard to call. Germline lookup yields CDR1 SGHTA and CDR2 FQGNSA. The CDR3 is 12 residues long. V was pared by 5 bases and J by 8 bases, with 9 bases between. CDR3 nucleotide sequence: TGTGCCAGCAGCATCACTTGGGGGGAGCTGTTTTTT. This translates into CASSITWGELFF.

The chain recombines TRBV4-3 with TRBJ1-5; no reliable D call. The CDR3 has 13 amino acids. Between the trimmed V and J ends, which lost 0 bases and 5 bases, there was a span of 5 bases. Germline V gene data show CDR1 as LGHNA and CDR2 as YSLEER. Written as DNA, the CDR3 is TGCGCCAGCAGCCAAGATCTGGATCAGCCCCAGCATTTT. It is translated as CASSQDLDQPQHF.

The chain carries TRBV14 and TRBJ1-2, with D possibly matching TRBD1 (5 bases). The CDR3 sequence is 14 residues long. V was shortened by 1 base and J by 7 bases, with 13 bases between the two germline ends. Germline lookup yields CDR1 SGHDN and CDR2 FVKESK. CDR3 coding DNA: TGTGCCAGCAGCCAAGTAGCAGGAGGGGCTGGCTACACCTTC. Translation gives CASSQVAGGAGYTF.

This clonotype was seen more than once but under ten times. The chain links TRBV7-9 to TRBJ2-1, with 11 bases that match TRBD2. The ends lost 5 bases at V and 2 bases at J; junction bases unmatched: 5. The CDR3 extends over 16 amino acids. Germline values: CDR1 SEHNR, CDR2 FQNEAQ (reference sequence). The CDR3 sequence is CASSLTTSGAYNEQFF. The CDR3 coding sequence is TGTGCCAGCAGCCTAACGACTAGCGGGGCCTACAATGAGCAGTTCTTC.

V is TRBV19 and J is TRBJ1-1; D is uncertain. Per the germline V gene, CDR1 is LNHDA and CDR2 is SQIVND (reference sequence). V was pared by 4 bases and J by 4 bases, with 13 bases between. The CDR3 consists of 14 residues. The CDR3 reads CASSSGPSPTEAFF. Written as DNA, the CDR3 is TGTGCCAGTAGTAGCGGACCCAGCCCCACTGAAGCTTTCTTT.

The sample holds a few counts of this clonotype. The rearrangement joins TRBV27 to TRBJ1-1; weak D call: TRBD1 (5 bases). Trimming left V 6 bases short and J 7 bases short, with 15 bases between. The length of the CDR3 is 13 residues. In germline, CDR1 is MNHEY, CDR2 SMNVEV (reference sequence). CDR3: CASSLRGASEAFF. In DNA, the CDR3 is TGTGCCAGCAGCTTGCGAGGGGCCAGTGAAGCTTTCTTT.

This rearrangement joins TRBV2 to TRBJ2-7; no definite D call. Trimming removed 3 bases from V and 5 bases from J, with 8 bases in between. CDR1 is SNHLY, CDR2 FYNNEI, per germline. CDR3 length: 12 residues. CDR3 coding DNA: TGTGCCAGCAGTGATAAGCGAGACGAGCAGTACTTC. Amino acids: CASSDKRDEQYF.

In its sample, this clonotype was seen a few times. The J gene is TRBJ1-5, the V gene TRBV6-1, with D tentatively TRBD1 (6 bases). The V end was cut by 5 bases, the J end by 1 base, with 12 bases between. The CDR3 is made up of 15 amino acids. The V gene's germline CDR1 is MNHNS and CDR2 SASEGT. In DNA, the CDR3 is TGTGCCAGCAGTCCCCAAAGGGGGAGCAATCAGCCCCAGCATTTT. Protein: CASSPQRGSNQPQHF.

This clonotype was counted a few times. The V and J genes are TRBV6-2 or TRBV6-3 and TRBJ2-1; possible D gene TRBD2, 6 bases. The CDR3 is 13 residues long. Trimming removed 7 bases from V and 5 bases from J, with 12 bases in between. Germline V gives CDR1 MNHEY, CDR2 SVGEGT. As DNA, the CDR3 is TGTGCCAGCACCGTCGGCGGGAACAATGAGCAGTTCTTC. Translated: CASTVGGNNEQFF.

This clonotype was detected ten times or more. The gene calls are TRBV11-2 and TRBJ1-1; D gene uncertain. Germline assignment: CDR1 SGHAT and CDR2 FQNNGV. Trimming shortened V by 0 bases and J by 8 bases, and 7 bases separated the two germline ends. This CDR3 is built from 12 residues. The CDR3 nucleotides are TGTGCCAGCAGCTTAGACAGGCGGGAAGCTTTCTTT. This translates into CASSLDRREAFF.

CDR3 protein: CASRGAGAFF. Here the CDR3 DNA reads TGTGCCAGCAGAGGGGCGGGAGCTTTCTTT. The V call is TRBV12-3 or TRBV12-4, the J call TRBJ1-1, with TRBD1 as a possible D gene (5 bases). CDR3 size: 10 residues. The germline V and J ends were trimmed by 6 bases and 10 bases, with 9 bases remaining between them.

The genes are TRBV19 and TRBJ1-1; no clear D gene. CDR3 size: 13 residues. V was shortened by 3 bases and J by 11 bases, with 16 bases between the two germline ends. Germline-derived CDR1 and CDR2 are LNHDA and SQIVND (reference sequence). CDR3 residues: CASSILEGQLAFF. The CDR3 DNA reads TGTGCCAGTAGTATTTTAGAAGGTCAGCTTGCTTTCTTT.

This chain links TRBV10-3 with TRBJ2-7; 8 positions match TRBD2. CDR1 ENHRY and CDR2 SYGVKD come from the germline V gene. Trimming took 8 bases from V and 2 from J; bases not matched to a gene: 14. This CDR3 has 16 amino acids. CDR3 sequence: CAIGSAGGTLTYEQYF. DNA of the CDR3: TGTGCCATCGGTTCGGCGGGGGGAACCCTAACCTACGAGCAGTACTTC.

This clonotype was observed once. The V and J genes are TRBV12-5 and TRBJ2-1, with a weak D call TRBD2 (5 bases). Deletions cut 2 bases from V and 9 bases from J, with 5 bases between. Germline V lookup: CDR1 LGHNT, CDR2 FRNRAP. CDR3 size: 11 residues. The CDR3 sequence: CASGLSGEQFF. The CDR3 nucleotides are TGTGCTAGTGGTTTGAGCGGTGAGCAGTTCTTC.

As DNA, the CDR3 is TGTGCCAGCAGTCCCCGAGCGGGGGACCTTTCCTACGAGCAGTACTTC. Protein sequence: CASSPRAGDLSYEQYF. The rearrangement links TRBV6-2 or TRBV6-3 to TRBJ2-7; TRBD2 matches at 8 bases. The V gene's germline CDR1 is MNHEY and CDR2 SVGEGT. There are 16 residues in the CDR3. V lost 5 bases and J lost 1; bases outside the gene matches: 10.

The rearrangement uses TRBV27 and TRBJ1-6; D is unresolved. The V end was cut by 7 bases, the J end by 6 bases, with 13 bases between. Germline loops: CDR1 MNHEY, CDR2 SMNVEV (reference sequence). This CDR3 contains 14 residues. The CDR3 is CASKFGTLNSPLHF. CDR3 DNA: TGTGCCAGCAAGTTCGGAACTCTTAATTCACCCCTCCACTTT.